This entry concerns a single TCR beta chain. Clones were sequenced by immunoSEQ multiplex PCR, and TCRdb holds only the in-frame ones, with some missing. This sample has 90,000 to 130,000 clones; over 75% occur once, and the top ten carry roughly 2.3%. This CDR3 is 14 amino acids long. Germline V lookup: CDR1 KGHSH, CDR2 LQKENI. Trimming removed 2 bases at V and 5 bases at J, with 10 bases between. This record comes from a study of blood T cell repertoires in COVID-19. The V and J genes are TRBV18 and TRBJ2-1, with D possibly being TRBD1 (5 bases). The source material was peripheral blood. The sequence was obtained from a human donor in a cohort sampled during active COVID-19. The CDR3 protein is CASSPTDTNNEQFF. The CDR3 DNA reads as TGTGCCAGCTCACCAACGGACACCAACAATGAGCAGTTCTTC.